The 28 T cell receptor beta chains listed next were all sequenced from one sample in a study of T cell responses to AZD1222 COVID-19 vaccine. Using immunoSEQ multiplex PCR, the repertoire was profiled, and TCRdb retains in-frame clones only, with some absent. The sample shows under 200,000 clones, 80% to 90% of them seen only once. The input for sequencing was peripheral blood, taken on day 0 of MenACWY control vaccination. All receptors derive from an adult in good health.

The rearrangement uses TRBV29-1 and TRBJ2-3, with D perhaps TRBD2 (6 bases). Germline CDR1 is SQVTM and CDR2 is ANQGSEA. The CDR3 runs to 13 residues. V lost 7 bases and J 1 base, leaving 12 bases between the germline ends. In nucleotides, the CDR3 is TGCAGCGCCGGGACTCCCGGCACAGATACGCAGTATTTT. Translating gives CSAGTPGTDTQYF.

The V call is TRBV2, the J call TRBJ1-3, with D hard to call. The V gene's germline CDR1 is SNHLY and CDR2 FYNNEI. Trimming removed 4 bases from V and 1 base from J, with 8 bases in between. This CDR3 spans 14 amino acids. CDR3 amino acids: CASSVWGSGNTIYF. CDR3 DNA: TGTGCCAGCAGTGTTTGGGGTTCTGGAAACACCATATATTTT.

The chain is built from TRBV6-2 or TRBV6-3 and TRBJ1-1; weak D call: TRBD1 (5 bases). Trimming pared 4 bases from V and 2 bases from J, leaving 8 bases between. Per germline, CDR1 MNHEY and CDR2 SVGEGT. The CDR3 is made up of 13 amino acids. CDR3 in DNA: TGTGCCAGCAGTTTCCAGGGAAACACTGAAGCTTTCTTT. This codes for CASSFQGNTEAFF.

The gene calls are TRBV6-4 and TRBJ2-3; D unresolved. The length of the CDR3 is 14 residues. Germline V CDR1 and CDR2: MRHNA, SNTAGT. Trimming took off 2 bases at V and 5 bases at J, with 11 bases between the two ends. CDR3 bases: TGTGCCAGCAGTGACGACTCCTCATTAGATACGCAGTATTTT. Translated: CASSDDSSLDTQYF.

The chain carries TRBV24-1 and TRBJ1-2, with D possibly being TRBD1 (6 bases). Germline CDR1 is KGHDR and CDR2 is SFDVKD. Trimming shortened V by 4 bases and J by 4 bases, and 9 bases separated the two germline ends. The CDR3 consists of 13 residues. The CDR3 region is CATSDGGPYGYTF. For the CDR3, the DNA is TGTGCCACCAGTGACGGGGGGCCCTATGGCTACACCTTC.

The CDR3 reads CASSIGVGTEAFF. The DNA of the CDR3 is TGTGCCAGTAGTATCGGGGTTGGCACTGAAGCTTTCTTT. This rearrangement joins TRBV19 to TRBJ1-1; no clear D gene. V was trimmed by 3 bases and J by 4 bases, leaving 9 bases between them. The CDR3 runs to 13 residues. CDR1 is LNHDA and CDR2 is SQIVND in the germline V gene (reference sequence).

The chain combines TRBV4-1 with TRBJ2-3, with 8 bases that match TRBD2. Germline V CDR1 and CDR2: MGHRA, YSYEKL. Unmatched junction bases numbered 10, after V lost 4 bases and J lost 4 bases. The CDR3 is 16 residues long. CDR3 protein: CASSPTGGGPPDTQYF. DNA for the CDR3: TGCGCCAGCAGCCCAACCGGGGGGGGGCCACCAGATACGCAGTATTTT.

This clone was observed a single time. The rearrangement links TRBV24-1 to TRBJ1-1; 7 bases line up with TRBD1. Trimming took 8 bases from V and 4 from J; bases not matched to a gene: 6. The CDR3 sequence is 13 residues long. Germline V gives CDR1 KGHDR, CDR2 SFDVKD. The CDR3: CATKGAGGTEAFF. Written as DNA, the CDR3 is TGTGCCACCAAAGGGGCAGGGGGCACTGAAGCTTTCTTT.

The V gene is TRBV6-1, the J gene TRBJ1-5; no reliable D call. The V gene lost 3 bases and the J gene lost 6 bases, with 9 bases spanning the gap. Per germline, CDR1 MNHNS and CDR2 SASEGT. The CDR3 spans 13 residues. The CDR3: CASSEGIGQPQHF. Here the CDR3 DNA reads TGTGCCAGCAGTGAGGGTATCGGTCAGCCCCAGCATTTT.

This rearrangement joins TRBV14 to TRBJ1-2; unclear D gene. This CDR3 spans 13 amino acids. The ends were cut back, 1 base at V and 8 bases at J, with 11 bases in the middle. Germline CDR1 reads SGHDN; CDR2 reads FVKESK. The CDR3, as DNA: TGTGCCAGCAGCCAAGGTCCACGCGTGGGCTACACCTTC. It is translated as CASSQGPRVGYTF.

This clone was counted a single time. The chain employs TRBV7-3 and TRBJ2-2; possible D gene TRBD1, 6 bases. This CDR3 comprises 14 residues. Trimming took 5 bases from V and 2 from J, leaving 9 bases between them. CDR1 SGHTA and CDR2 FQGTGA come from the germline V gene. The CDR3 loop reads CASSPTGNTGELFF. The CDR3 DNA reads as TGTGCCAGCAGCCCGACAGGAAACACCGGGGAGCTGTTTTTT.

The chain carries TRBV4-2 and TRBJ2-7, with D possibly matching TRBD1 (6 bases). The CDR3 totals 14 residues. The germline V gene encodes CDR1 LGHNA and CDR2 YNFKEQ. V lost 3 bases to trimming and J lost 5 bases, with 14 bases between them. The CDR3 DNA follows: TGTGCCAGCAGCCAGACAGACAGGTTCGACGAGCAGTACTTC. Its protein is CASSQTDRFDEQYF.

J is TRBJ1-1 and V is TRBV19; maybe TRBD1 (6 bases). The CDR3 runs to 19 residues. The germline V gene encodes CDR1 LNHDA and CDR2 SQIVND (reference sequence). With 2 bases removed from V and 2 bases from J, the gap between germline ends came to 24 bases. In DNA, the CDR3 is TGTGCCAGTAGTATACCCCAAGGGGGACCAACGACAGAAAACACTGAAGCTTTCTTT. Its translation: CASSIPQGGPTTENTEAFF.

J is TRBJ1-2 and V is TRBV4-3; D possibly corresponds to TRBD1 (6 bases). The CDR3 consists of 15 residues. CDR1 LGHNA and CDR2 YSLEER come from the germline V gene. The V end lost 0 bases, the J end lost 5 bases, and 13 bases lay between the germline ends. The CDR3 bases are TGCGCCAGCAGCCAAGAGTCCAGGGGATCATATGGCTACACCTTC. Its translation: CASSQESRGSYGYTF.

Only a few counts were recorded for this clone. J is TRBJ2-3 and V is TRBV2; no clear D gene. The CDR3 length is 13 residues. The V end lost 5 bases, the J end lost 0 bases, and 6 bases lay between the germline ends. CDR1 SNHLY and CDR2 FYNNEI come from the germline V gene. The CDR3 region has the DNA TGTGCCAGCAGTTCCGGAAGCACAGATACGCAGTATTTT. Its translation: CASSSGSTDTQYF.

The V call is TRBV4-1, the J call TRBJ2-3, with TRBD2 identical over 8 bases. Trimming removed 1 base from V and 14 bases from J; junction bases left unmatched: 8. This CDR3 has 13 residues. The germline V gene encodes CDR1 MGHRA and CDR2 YSYEKL. DNA of the CDR3: TGCGCCAGCAGCCAAGCCGGGACTAGTTTGCGGTATTTT. It translates to CASSQAGTSLRYF.

The chain joins TRBV19 to TRBJ2-7, with TRBD1 matching 7 bases. This CDR3 is 13 amino acids long. Germline V gives CDR1 LNHDA, CDR2 SQIVND (reference sequence). V dropped 6 bases and J dropped 4; count of bases not matched to a gene: 6. CDR3 sequence reads: CASSPGTAYEQYF. CDR3 nucleotides: TGTGCCAGTAGCCCCGGGACAGCATACGAGCAGTACTTC.

The chain couples TRBV6-5 to TRBJ1-1; TRBD1 is a possible D gene (5 bases). CDR3 size: 16 residues. Deletions cut 2 bases from V and 5 bases from J, with 18 bases between. In germline, CDR1 is MNHEY, CDR2 SVGAGI. The CDR3 coding sequence is TGTGCCAGCAGTTACACCGCCGGGACGGCGATTACTGAAGCTTTCTTT. Residues: CASSYTAGTAITEAFF.

The rearrangement uses TRBV19 and TRBJ2-5; 9 nucleotides match TRBD2. Looked up from germline, CDR1 is LNHDA and CDR2 is SQIVND (reference sequence). CDR3 length equals 14 residues. V shed 3 bases, J shed 4 bases, and the junction held 3 bases outside the gene matches. This CDR3 reads CASSMSGRSETQYF. The CDR3 bases are TGTGCCAGTAGTATGAGCGGGAGGTCAGAGACCCAGTACTTC. Combining the CDR3 with reference TRBV19 and TRBJ2-5 gives the whole variable domain DGGITQSPKYLFRKEGQNVTLSCEQNLNHDAMYWYRQDPGQGLRLIYYSQIVNDFQKGDIAEGYSVSREKKESFPLTVTSAQKNPTAFYLCASSMSGRSETQYFGPGTRLLVL.

This chain links TRBV2 with TRBJ1-5; D remains unclear. Trimming took off 7 bases at V and 1 base at J, with 8 bases between the two ends. The CDR3 loop spans 13 amino acids. CDR1 is SNHLY and CDR2 is FYNNEI in the germline V gene. In nucleotides, the CDR3 is TGTGCCAGCAAGGCCAGCAGCAATCAGCCCCAGCATTTT. As protein: CASKASSNQPQHF.

The genes are TRBV5-1 and TRBJ2-7; 7 bases are a match to TRBD1. V dropped 3 bases and J dropped 4; count of bases not matched to a gene: 10. CDR3 size: 15 residues. Germline CDR1 SGHRS, CDR2 YFSETQ. CDR3 bases: TGCGCCAGCAGCTCGAGCCGGGACAGACTATACGAGCAGTACTTC. Amino acid sequence: CASSSSRDRLYEQYF.

The chain is built from TRBV3-1 (or the pseudogene TRBV3-2) and TRBJ1-3; a weak D match, TRBD1 (5 bases). In germline, CDR1 is LGHDT, CDR2 YNNKEL (reference sequence). Trimming cost V 1 base and J 4 bases, with 5 bases left between them. CDR3 length: 13 amino acids. The CDR3 nucleotides are TGTGCCAGCAGCCAAGGGGACGGAAACACCATATATTTT. Translating gives CASSQGDGNTIYF.

This chain connects TRBV3-1 (or the pseudogene TRBV3-2) to TRBJ2-3; D call uncertain. There are 13 residues in the CDR3. Germline CDR1 reads LGHDT; CDR2 reads YNNKEL (reference sequence). Trimming stripped 0 bases from V and 1 base from J, with 2 bases between. CDR3 DNA sequence: TGTGCCAGCAGCCAAGAAGGCACAGATACGCAGTATTTT. Its translation: CASSQEGTDTQYF.

This sequence joins TRBV7-3 and TRBJ2-6, with 8 bases lining up with TRBD2. V gave up 5 bases and J gave up 0 bases; unmatched junction bases: 12. The CDR3 covers 19 residues. CDR1 SGHTA and CDR2 FQGTGA come from the germline V gene. The CDR3: CASSPHPTGTSSGANVLTF. In DNA, the CDR3 is TGTGCCAGCAGCCCCCATCCTACCGGGACTAGCTCTGGGGCCAACGTCCTGACTTTC.

The chain combines TRBV27 with TRBJ2-5, with TRBD1 matching over 9 bases. The DNA end is more similar to TRBJ2-7, so the J call may be wrong. The CDR3 totals 15 residues. CDR1 and CDR2 (germline): MNHEY, SMNVEV (reference sequence). The CDR3 bases are TGTGCCAGCAGTTTATGGGACAGGGCGCCCTACGAGCAGTACTTC. Translated: CASSLWDRAPYEQYF.

The rearrangement links TRBV13 to TRBJ2-2; D is uncertain. This CDR3 has 16 amino acids. V was clipped by 2 bases and J by 7 bases, with 17 bases between them. Germline V gene lookup returns CDR1 PRHDT and CDR2 FYEKMQ (reference sequence). This CDR3 reads CASSLLLAAGGGELFF. CDR3 in DNA: TGTGCCAGCAGCTTACTTTTAGCCGCTGGCGGCGGGGAGCTGTTTTTT.

This clone was picked up one time. The chain has TRBV6-1 and TRBJ2-3, with 8 bases lining up with TRBD2. This CDR3 contains 17 residues. Germline lookup yields CDR1 MNHNS and CDR2 SASEGT. J was trimmed by 3 bases and V by 2 bases; bases with no gene match: 10. Here the CDR3 DNA reads TGTGCCAGCAGTGAATCGGGTAGGGCGGGGGGTACAGATACGCAGTATTTT. Protein sequence: CASSESGRAGGTDTQYF.

This chain uses TRBV9 with TRBJ2-7; 8 nucleotides align to TRBD2. The junction had 9 bases not matched to a gene; V was cut back by 0 bases and J by 7 bases. The germline gives CDR1 SGDLS, CDR2 YYNGEE. This CDR3 comprises 15 residues. The CDR3 sequence: CASSVDEREWGEQYF. CDR3 in DNA: TGTGCCAGCAGCGTAGACGAGCGGGAGTGGGGAGAGCAGTACTTC.